This T cell receptor beta chain was documented in a study of CD8 T cells in ankylosing spondylitis. Findings of the study overall: Among TCR beta sequences, a motif of several highly homologous variants appeared characteristic of ankylosing spondylitis blood. Disease-linked clones reportedly concentrated significantly in matched ankylosing spondylitis synovial fluid. Earlier studies detected some motif variants in reactive arthritis synovial fluid and blood.

This CDR3 spans 12 amino acids. Germline CDR1 and CDR2: MNHEY and SVGEGT. The V end was cut by 2 bases, the J end by 9 bases, with 8 bases between. Ten or more counts support this clonotype. The antigen remains unidentified. With molecular barcodes, quantitative 5'-RACE was used to make the TCR beta libraries. TCRdb fed the 5' RACE reads into MiXCR, producing one record per CDR3 protein. The sample consists of tens of thousands of distinct CDR3 sequences, approximately 11% of them appearing once. This TCR came from a male donor with ankylosing spondylitis or in good health (not recorded which). The sample was blood, either unsorted or a sorted T cell fraction (not recorded which). The rearrangement uses TRBV6-2 or TRBV6-3 and TRBJ1-5; D remains ambiguous. The CDR3 nucleotides read TGTGCCAGCAGTTACCCTGAATTGCCCCAGCATTTT. The encoded protein is CASSYPELPQHF.